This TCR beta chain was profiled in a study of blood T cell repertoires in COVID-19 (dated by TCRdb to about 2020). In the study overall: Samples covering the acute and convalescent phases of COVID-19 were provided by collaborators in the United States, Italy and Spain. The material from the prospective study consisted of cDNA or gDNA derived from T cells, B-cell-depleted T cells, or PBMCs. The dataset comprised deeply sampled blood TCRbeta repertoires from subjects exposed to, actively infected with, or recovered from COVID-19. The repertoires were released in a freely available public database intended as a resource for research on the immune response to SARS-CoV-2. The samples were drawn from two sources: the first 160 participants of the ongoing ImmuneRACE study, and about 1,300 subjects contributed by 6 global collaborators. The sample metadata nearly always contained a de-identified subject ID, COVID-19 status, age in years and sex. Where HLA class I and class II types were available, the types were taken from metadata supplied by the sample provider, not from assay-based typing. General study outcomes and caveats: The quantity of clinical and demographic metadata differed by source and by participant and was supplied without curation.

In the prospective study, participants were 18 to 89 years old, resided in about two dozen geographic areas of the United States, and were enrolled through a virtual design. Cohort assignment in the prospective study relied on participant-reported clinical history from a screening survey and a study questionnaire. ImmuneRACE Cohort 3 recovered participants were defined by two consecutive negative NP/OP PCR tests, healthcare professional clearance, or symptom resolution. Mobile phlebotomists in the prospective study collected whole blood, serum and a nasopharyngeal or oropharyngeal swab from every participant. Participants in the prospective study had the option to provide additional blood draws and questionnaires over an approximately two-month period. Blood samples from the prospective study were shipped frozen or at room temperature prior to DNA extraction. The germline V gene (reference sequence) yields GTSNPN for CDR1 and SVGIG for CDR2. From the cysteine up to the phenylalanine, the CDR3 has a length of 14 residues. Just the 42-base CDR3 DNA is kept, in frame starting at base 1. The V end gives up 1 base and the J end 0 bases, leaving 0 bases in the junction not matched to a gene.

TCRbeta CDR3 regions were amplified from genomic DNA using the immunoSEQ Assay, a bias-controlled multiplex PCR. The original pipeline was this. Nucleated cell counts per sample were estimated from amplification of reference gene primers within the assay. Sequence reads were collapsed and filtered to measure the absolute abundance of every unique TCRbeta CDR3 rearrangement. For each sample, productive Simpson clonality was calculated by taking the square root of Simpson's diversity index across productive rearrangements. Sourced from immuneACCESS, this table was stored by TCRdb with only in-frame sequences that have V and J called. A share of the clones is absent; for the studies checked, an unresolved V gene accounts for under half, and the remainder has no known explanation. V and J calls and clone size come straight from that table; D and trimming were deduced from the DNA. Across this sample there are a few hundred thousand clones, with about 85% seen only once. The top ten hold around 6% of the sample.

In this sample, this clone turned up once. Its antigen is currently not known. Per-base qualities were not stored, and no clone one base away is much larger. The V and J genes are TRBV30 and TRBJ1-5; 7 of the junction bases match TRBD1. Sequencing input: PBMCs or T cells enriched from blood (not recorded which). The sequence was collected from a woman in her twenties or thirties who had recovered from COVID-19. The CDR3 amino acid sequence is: CAWSEGASNQPQHF. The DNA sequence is TGTGCCTGGAGTGAGGGGGCTAGCAATCAGCCCCAGCATTTT.